This T cell receptor beta chain was identified during a study of cytomegalovirus exposure and HLA in healthy donors. PCR involved 60 Vbeta and 13 Jbeta primers. Only in-frame clones appear in the TCRdb table, and some are missing; sequencing was by immunoSEQ multiplex PCR. The data hold around 150,000 clones, with 68% observed a single time. In regard to this clone: Its antigen is as yet unknown.

Regarding the study as a whole: Later, TCR association rates were found to vary by HLA locus, highest for DRB1 and lowest for HLA-C.

V lost 0 bases, J lost 2 bases, and 8 bases lay in between. Germline V CDR1 and CDR2: LNHNV, YYDKDF (reference sequence). CDR3 length: 15 residues. The chain has TRBV15 and TRBJ1-5; no clear D gene. Sample: PBMCs. The origin of this receptor is a man aged 60-69 years in good health and CMV-seronegative. The DNA of the CDR3 is TGTGCCACCAGCAGAGACCTTCTAGGCAATCAGCCCCAGCATTTT. This encodes CATSRDLLGNQPQHF.